Listed below are T cell receptor beta chains from one sample, sequenced in a study of shared clonotypes between healthy human individuals. Method: immunoSEQ multiplex PCR; TCRdb's copy keeps in-frame clones and lacks some. The data contain some 1.5 million clones, roughly 96% of them seen just once; the ten biggest clones take up more than 0.9%. The specimen sequenced was naive CD4+ T cells sorted from blood. The source is a man between 25 and 39 years old in good health. Both conserved end residues are trimmed from each CDR3.

j_gene | v_gene | CDR3aa
TRBJ2-7 | TRBV7-9 | ASSLQRDGYEQY
TRBJ2-3 | TRBV30 | AWSVSRGEYRADTQY
TRBJ1-2 | TRBV5-1 | ASSLGVRDLGAYGYT
TRBJ2-2 | TRBV5-1 | ASTPQYLTGELF
TRBJ1-5 | TRBV28 | ASSLRYSNQPQH
TRBJ2-1 | TRBV9 | ASSVSGSYNEQF
TRBJ1-1 | TRBV29-1 | SVEAGGKNTEAF
TRBJ1-5 | TRBV5-4 | ASSLVAGNQPQH
TRBJ2-7 | TRBV2 | ASSLREQY
TRBJ1-5 | TRBV15 | ATSSYRGPQPQH
TRBJ2-1 | TRBV18 | ASSPLGVANEQF
TRBJ1-2 | TRBV2 | ASSAGTGSANYGYT
TRBJ2-2 | TRBV11-2 | ASSLLRTAPGELF
TRBJ2-7 | TRBV6-1 | ASSEERGGDRVRYEQY
TRBJ2-1 | TRBV5-1 | ASSRTSGTYNEQF
TRBJ1-1 | TRBV19 | ASSIGRNTEAF
TRBJ1-2 | TRBV29-1 | SVEYVQVAF
TRBJ2-7 | TRBV11-1 | ASSLSPGVLYEQY
TRBJ2-5 | TRBV9 | ASSKGVRPGAEKETQY
TRBJ2-2 | TRBV27 | ASRDRGSTGELF
TRBJ2-7 | TRBV18 | ASSPIPRTGSSYEQY
TRBJ2-7 | TRBV5-1 | ASSLGAHSYEQY